A selection of T cell receptor beta chains follows, all from one sample in a study of PD-L1 blockade in urothelial cancer. Measured with immunoSEQ multiplex PCR; TCRdb has only the in-frame clones, and not every one. This table holds 66,000 or so clones, about nine tenths found once. The sample was PBMCs, taken around atezolizumab (anti-PD-L1) treatment. These receptors all stem from a man aged 55 to 70 with urothelial cancer. Both conserved end residues are part of each CDR3. D genes are given only for firm matches. For some rows the clone size is stated as once, few or many, or as a class when expanded; others skip it.

d_call | j_call | clone_size | v_call | cdr3_aa | cdr3_nt
. | TRBJ2-1 | . | TRBV5-4 | CASRPPTGGRYNEQFF | TGTGCCAGCAGGCCTCCTACCGGGGGACGCTACAATGAGCAGTTCTTC
. | TRBJ2-5 | . | TRBV7-3 | CASSSAGSETQYF | TGTGCCAGCAGCTCCGCGGGGTCCGAGACCCAGTACTTC
TRBD2 | TRBJ2-1 | . | TRBV27 | CASTGLAYNEQFF | TGTGCCAGCACAGGACTAGCCTACAATGAGCAGTTCTTC
TRBD2 | TRBJ2-5 | . | TRBV6-6 | CASSYSTGGGQETQYF | TGTGCCAGCAGTTACTCGACGGGGGGAGGCCAAGAGACCCAGTACTTC
TRBD2 | TRBJ2-1 | . | TRBV28 | CASSLSAGGNEQFF | TGTGCCAGCAGTTTATCGGCGGGAGGCAATGAGCAGTTCTTC
. | TRBJ1-2 | . | TRBV10-1 | CASSESSGAGGYTF | TGCGCCAGCAGTGAGTCTTCAGGGGCAGGAGGCTACACCTTC
TRBD1 | TRBJ1-2 | . | TRBV5-8 | CASSLPGTGGLNYGYTF | TGTGCCAGCAGCTTACCCGGGACAGGGGGTTTGAACTATGGCTACACCTTC
TRBD1 | TRBJ2-7 | . | TRBV29-1 | CSVRNAGTGYEQYF | TGCAGCGTCAGAAATGCCGGGACAGGCTACGAGCAGTACTTC
TRBD2 | TRBJ2-3 | . | TRBV5-4 | CASRTLAGGGTDTQYF | TGTGCCAGCAGAACACTAGCGGGAGGGGGCACAGATACGCAGTATTTT
. | TRBJ2-3 | . | TRBV5-1 | CASSLAGGQDTDTQYF | TGCGCCAGCAGCTTGGCGGGGGGCCAGGACACAGATACGCAGTATTTT
TRBD2 | TRBJ2-1 | . | TRBV15 | CATSREKAGPSYNEQFF | TGTGCCACCAGCAGAGAGAAAGCGGGGCCCTCCTACAATGAGCAGTTCTTC
TRBD1 | TRBJ2-3 | . | TRBV4-1 | CASSQDHRGVTDTQYF | TGCGCCAGCAGCCAAGACCACAGGGGAGTAACAGATACGCAGTATTTT
. | TRBJ1-2 | . | TRBV11-2 | CASSRIGTYDGYTF | TGTGCCAGCAGCAGAATCGGGACATATGATGGCTACACCTTC
TRBD2 | TRBJ2-1 | . | TRBV9 | CASSASGDSYNEQFF | TGTGCCAGCAGCGCCAGCGGGGACTCCTACAATGAGCAGTTCTTC
TRBD1 | TRBJ1-6 | . | TRBV6-5 | CASRPRTGPSPLHF | TGTGCCAGCAGACCTCGGACAGGCCCCTCACCCCTCCACTTT
. | TRBJ2-2 | . | TRBV7-9 | CASNPPRLDIGELFF | TGTGCCAGCAACCCCCCGAGACTAGACATCGGGGAGCTGTTTTTT
TRBD1 | TRBJ2-5 | . | TRBV4-3 | CASSQDSTGFGETQYF | TGCGCCAGCAGCCAAGATTCGACAGGGTTTGGAGAGACCCAGTACTTC
TRBD1 | TRBJ1-2 | large | TRBV6-5 | CASTRQGGIYGYTF | TGTGCCAGCACCAGACAGGGTGGAATCTATGGCTACACCTTC
. | TRBJ2-5 | . | TRBV5-5 | CASRQVGGEETQYF | TGTGCCAGCAGACAAGTCGGGGGTGAAGAGACCCAGTACTTC
. | TRBJ2-7 | . | TRBV28 | CASSFGQGGYEQYF | TGTGCCAGCAGTTTCGGACAGGGAGGGTACGAGCAGTACTTC
. | TRBJ2-6 | . | TRBV11-2 | CASSSLGHPLSGANVLTF | TGTGCCAGCAGCTCGTTGGGACACCCCCTCTCTGGGGCCAACGTCCTGACTTTC
TRBD1 | TRBJ2-5 | once | TRBV28 | CASSLGQGRRETQYF | TGTGCCAGCAGTTTAGGACAGGGTCGACGGGAGACCCAGTACTTC
TRBD1 | TRBJ1-2 | . | TRBV7-9 | CASTPWDRVDYGYTF | TGTGCCAGCACCCCCTGGGACAGGGTGGACTATGGCTACACCTTC
. | TRBJ2-7 | . | TRBV27 | CASSLSGPAGVEQYF | TGTGCCAGCAGTTTATCAGGACCGGCGGGCGTCGAGCAGTACTTC
. | TRBJ1-5 | . | TRBV9 | CASSAQDRNQPQHF | TGTGCCAGCAGCGCACAGGATCGCAATCAGCCCCAGCATTTT
. | TRBJ2-7 | . | TRBV7-9 | CASSPRTVSYEQYF | TGTGCCAGCAGCCCCAGGACAGTTTCCTACGAGCAGTACTTC